Listed here are 22 T cell receptor beta chains from one sample, sequenced in a study of blood T cells in healthy people across ages. A sample-barcoded 5' primer and a J-beta primer mix were used in a second PCR of roughly 6 to 11 cycles. TCRdb analysed the 5' RACE reads with MiXCR anew, one entry per CDR3 protein. The data hold about 1,600,000 distinct CDR3 sequences, with approximately 40% observed a single time. Material for sequencing was blood. These receptors were taken from a woman between 18 and 30 years old in good health.

The V and J genes are TRBV5-5 and TRBJ2-7, with a tentative D call TRBD1 (5 bases). Trimming shortened V by 1 base and J by 0 bases, and 14 bases separated the two germline ends. Germline lookup yields CDR1 SGHKS and CDR2 YYEKEE (reference sequence). There are 16 residues in the CDR3. CDR3 sequence reads: CASSLYQGGASYEQYF. In DNA, the CDR3 is TGTGCCAGCAGCTTGTATCAGGGCGGAGCCTCCTACGAGCAGTACTTC. The whole variable domain, filled in from reference TRBV5-5 and TRBJ2-7, reads DAGVTQSPTHLIKTRGQQVTLRCSPISGHKSVSWYQQVLGQGPQFIFQYYEKEERGRGNFPDRFSARQFPNYSSELNVNALLLGDSALYLCASSLYQGGASYEQYFGPGTRLTVT.

This clonotype was counted only a few times. The chain employs TRBV2 and TRBJ1-2; TRBD1 is a possible D gene (5 bases). The V and J ends lost 6 bases and 8 bases respectively, with 16 bases between them. Germline loops: CDR1 SNHLY, CDR2 FYNNEI. The CDR3 has 13 amino acids. The CDR3 reads CASRPDVGQGYTF. In DNA form, the CDR3 reads TGTGCCAGCAGGCCAGACGTGGGGCAGGGCTACACCTTC.

This chain links TRBV15 with TRBJ2-1; 9 bases align to TRBD2. The CDR3 length is 22 residues. Per the germline V gene, CDR1 is LNHNV and CDR2 is YYDKDF (reference sequence). The trim removed 1 base at V and 0 bases at J, leaving 19 bases unmatched. The CDR3 DNA is TGTGCCACCAGCAGAGCCGACCCTTTAGCGGGAGTATTCCCCAGCTCCTACAATGAGCAGTTCTTC. Residues: CATSRADPLAGVFPSSYNEQFF.

The V gene is TRBV3-1, the J gene TRBJ2-7; tentatively, D is TRBD2 (5 bases). Trimming left V 1 base short and J 2 bases short, with 12 bases between. The germline CDR1 and CDR2 sequences are LGHDT and YNNKEL (reference sequence). This CDR3 spans 15 amino acids. The CDR3 DNA reads as TGTGCCAGCAGCCAAGGGACGGGAACCCCCTACGAGCAGTACTTC. Its protein is CASSQGTGTPYEQYF.

This clonotype occurred a few times. The rearrangement links TRBV15 to TRBJ1-5; unclear D gene. CDR1 and CDR2 (germline): LNHNV, YYDKDF (reference sequence). V was clipped by 0 bases and J by 5 bases, with 2 bases between them. CDR3 length: 12 residues. CDR3 protein: CATSRDYQPQHF. The DNA of the CDR3 is TGTGCCACCAGCAGAGACTATCAGCCCCAGCATTTT.

J is TRBJ2-1 and V is TRBV28; 10 bases line up with TRBD1. Germline trimming cut 5 bases from V and 5 bases from J; bases unmatched to any gene: 18. Germline loops: CDR1 MDHEN, CDR2 SYDVKM. The CDR3 sequence is 19 residues long. CDR3 DNA: TGTGCCAGCAGTGACCAGATCGATACCGGGACAGGGGTAAACAATGAGCAGTTCTTC. Translation: CASSDQIDTGTGVNNEQFF. Variable domain in full (rest from reference TRBV28 and TRBJ2-1): DVKVTQSSRYLVKRTGEKVFLECVQDMDHENMFWYRQDPGLGLRLIYFSYDVKMKEKGDIPEGYSVSREKKERFSLILESASTNQTSMYLCASSDQIDTGTGVNNEQFFGPGTRLTVL.

The CDR3 loop is CASSLQRQGGEETQYF. The CDR3 region has the DNA TGTGCCAGCAGCTTACAAAGACAGGGAGGGGAAGAGACCCAGTACTTC. The chain is built from TRBV5-6 and TRBJ2-5; D tentatively reads TRBD1 or TRBD2 (7 bases each). Trimming cost V 2 bases and J 3 bases, with 17 bases left between them. The CDR3 spans 16 residues. CDR1 and CDR2 from the germline V gene are SGHDT and YYEEEE.

The chain employs TRBV10-2 and TRBJ1-2, with D hard to call. V dropped 3 bases and J dropped 4 bases, with 12 bases sitting between them. In germline, CDR1 is WSHSY, CDR2 SAAADI. The CDR3 contains 14 residues. CDR3 DNA: TGCGCCAGCAGTGACCCCACACTTGGCTATGGCTACACCTTC. It is translated as CASSDPTLGYGYTF.

This chain links TRBV5-1 with TRBJ1-6, with D tentatively TRBD1 (5 bases). Germline CDR1 is SGHRS and CDR2 is YFSETQ. The germline V and J ends were trimmed by 0 bases and 2 bases, with 9 bases remaining between them. CDR3 length equals 16 residues. The CDR3: CASSLAGSAYNSPLHF. In DNA form, the CDR3 reads TGCGCCAGCAGCTTGGCAGGGTCGGCCTATAATTCACCCCTCCACTTT. The whole variable domain, remainder taken from reference TRBV5-1 and TRBJ1-6, is KAGVTQTPRYLIKTRGQQVTLSCSPISGHRSVSWYQQTPGQGLQFLFEYFSETQRNKGNFPGRFSGRQFSNSRSEMNVSTLELGDSALYLCASSLAGSAYNSPLHFGNGTRLTVT.

V usage is TRBV6-5 and J usage is TRBJ1-2; 9 bases fit TRBD1. The germline V gene has CDR1 MNHEY and CDR2 SVGAGI. V gave up 5 bases and J gave up 3 bases; unmatched junction bases: 10. This CDR3 region has 16 residues. CDR3 coding DNA: TGTGCCAGCAGTCACCTAGCCGGGACAGGGCACTATGGCTACACCTTC. Translating it yields CASSHLAGTGHYGYTF.

The chain employs TRBV20-1 and TRBJ1-5, with D perhaps matching TRBD1 (5 bases). Germline V gene lookup returns CDR1 DFQATT and CDR2 SNEGSKA (reference sequence). Trimming shortened V by 5 bases and J by 3 bases, and 11 bases separated the two germline ends. The CDR3 extends over 13 amino acids. CDR3 amino acids: CSARGGYNQPQHF. CDR3 bases: TGCAGTGCTCGGGGGGGTTACAATCAGCCCCAGCATTTT.

The chain links TRBV6-1 to TRBJ2-7, with TRBD1 matching 8 bases. This CDR3 contains 15 residues. The V gene end was trimmed by 1 base and the J gene end by 1 base; junction bases not matched to a gene: 3. Germline CDR1 is MNHNS and CDR2 is SASEGT. The CDR3: CASSEEGQASYEQYF. CDR3 in DNA: TGTGCCAGCAGTGAAGAGGGACAGGCTTCCTACGAGCAGTACTTC.

This chain connects TRBV7-3 to TRBJ2-1; TRBD2 matches 9 bases. The CDR3 is 17 residues long. Trimming took 4 bases from V and 0 from J; bases not matched to a gene: 7. The germline V gene has CDR1 SGHTA and CDR2 FQGTGA. CDR3 sequence reads: CASSSSSGDPSYNEQFF. The CDR3 DNA follows: TGTGCCAGCAGCTCCTCTAGCGGGGACCCCTCCTACAATGAGCAGTTCTTC. Full variable domain (rest looked up from reference TRBV7-3 and TRBJ2-1): GAGVSQTPSNKVTEKGKYVELRCDPISGHTALYWYRQSLGQGPEFLIYFQGTGAADDSGLPNDRFFAVRPEGSVSTLKIQRTERGDSAVYLCASSSSSGDPSYNEQFFGPGTRLTVL.

The chain uses TRBV5-1 and TRBJ1-2; D not resolved. CDR1 is SGHRS, CDR2 YFSETQ, per germline. V lost 1 base and J lost 4, with 14 bases in between. CDR3 size: 15 residues. The CDR3 spells CASSLSRGWGYGYTF. In DNA, the CDR3 is TGCGCCAGCAGCTTGAGTCGGGGTTGGGGCTATGGCTACACCTTC.

This clonotype was observed a few times. The genes are TRBV28 and TRBJ2-1; D gene ambiguous. Germline CDR1 MDHEN, CDR2 SYDVKM. The CDR3 extends over 13 amino acids. Trimming left V 8 bases short and J 4 bases short, with 12 bases between. CDR3 protein: CASAYDAYNEQFF. The CDR3 DNA reads TGTGCCAGCGCGTATGACGCTTACAATGAGCAGTTCTTC.

V and J are TRBV2 and TRBJ1-2; D gene ambiguous. Germline CDR1 reads SNHLY; CDR2 reads FYNNEI. This CDR3 comprises 13 residues. V dropped 3 bases and J dropped 1 base, with 6 bases sitting between them. The CDR3 loop is CASSDVSNYGYTF. In DNA, the CDR3 is TGTGCCAGCAGTGACGTCAGTAACTATGGCTACACCTTC.

This chain uses TRBV10-3 with TRBJ2-1; 9 nucleotides align to TRBD2. The J call may be faulty, since TRBJ2-7 better matches the DNA end. CDR3 size: 16 residues. The germline CDR1 and CDR2 sequences are ENHRY and SYGVKD. The CDR3 DNA reads TGTGCCATCAGTGACCTAGCGGGGCACTCCTACAATGAGCAGTACTTC. Residues: CAISDLAGHSYNEQYF.

This clonotype appeared a few times. The chain combines TRBV10-3 with TRBJ2-5; possibly TRBD2 for D (6 bases). The J call may not be correct, given that the DNA end is closer to TRBJ2-7. The length of the CDR3 is 16 residues. Germline CDR1 ENHRY, CDR2 SYGVKD. This chain's CDR3 is CAIKWAPGTFSHEQYF. For the CDR3, the DNA is TGTGCCATCAAATGGGCTCCCGGGACTTTTTCCCACGAGCAGTACTTC.

The chain uses TRBV6-2 or TRBV6-3 and TRBJ2-7, with D unresolved. CDR3 length equals 14 residues. The V end lost 4 bases, the J end lost 7 bases, and 17 bases lay between the germline ends. Looked up from germline, CDR1 is MNHEY and CDR2 is SVGEGT. For the CDR3, the DNA is TGTGCCAGCAGTTCATGGACGGAGCCTTATGAGCAGTACTTC. Encoded protein: CASSSWTEPYEQYF.

Only a few counts were recorded for this clonotype. The rearrangement links TRBV5-1 to TRBJ2-1; the match to TRBD2 covers 10 bases. J gave up 1 base and V 4 bases, and 5 bases lay outside the gene matches. Per germline, CDR1 SGHRS and CDR2 YFSETQ. The CDR3 loop spans 16 amino acids. DNA of the CDR3: TGCGCCAGCAGCGGCGTAGCGGGAGGATCCTACAATGAGCAGTTCTTC. It yields the protein CASSGVAGGSYNEQFF. The full variable domain, its missing parts supplied by reference TRBV5-1 and TRBJ2-1, is KAGVTQTPRYLIKTRGQQVTLSCSPISGHRSVSWYQQTPGQGLQFLFEYFSETQRNKGNFPGRFSGRQFSNSRSEMNVSTLELGDSALYLCASSGVAGGSYNEQFFGPGTRLTVL.

This chain uses TRBV5-1 with TRBJ1-6; 7 nucleotides line up with TRBD1. V trimming: 3 bases; J trimming: 9 bases; junction bases outside the gene matches: 12. The CDR3 sequence is 16 residues long. Germline lookup yields CDR1 SGHRS and CDR2 YFSETQ. CDR3 loop: CASSSLTGTVASPLHF. CDR3 sequence (DNA): TGCGCCAGCAGCTCGCTCACCGGGACAGTCGCTTCACCCCTCCACTTT.

The chain uses TRBV6-1 and TRBJ1-1; a possible D gene is TRBD1 (6 bases). CDR3 length: 15 residues. Germline assignment: CDR1 MNHNS and CDR2 SASEGT. Trimming removed 4 bases at V and 0 bases at J, with 12 bases between. CDR3 sequence: CASSATGTLNTEAFF. In nucleotides, the CDR3 is TGTGCCAGCAGTGCCACAGGGACCTTGAACACTGAAGCTTTCTTT.